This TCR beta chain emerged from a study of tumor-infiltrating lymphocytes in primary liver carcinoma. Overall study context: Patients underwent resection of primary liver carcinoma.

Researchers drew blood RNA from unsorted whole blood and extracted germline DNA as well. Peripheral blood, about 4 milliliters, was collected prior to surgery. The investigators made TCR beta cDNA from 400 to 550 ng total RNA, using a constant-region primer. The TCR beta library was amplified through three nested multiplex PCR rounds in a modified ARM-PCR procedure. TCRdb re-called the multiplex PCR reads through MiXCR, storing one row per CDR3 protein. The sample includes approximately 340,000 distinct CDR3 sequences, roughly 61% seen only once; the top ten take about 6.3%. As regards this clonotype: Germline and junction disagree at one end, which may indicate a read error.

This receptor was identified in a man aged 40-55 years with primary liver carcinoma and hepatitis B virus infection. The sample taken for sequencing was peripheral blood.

CDR3 sequence: CASSLGLAGGPTDTQFF. In DNA, the CDR3 is TGTGCCAGCAGCTTAGGTCTAGCGGGAGGTCCCACAGATACGCAGTTTTTT. The chain recombines TRBV11-2 with TRBJ2-3, with TRBD2 identical over 11 bases. Germline assignment: CDR1 SGHAT and CDR2 FQNNGV. This CDR3 is built from 17 residues.